Below, 24 T cell receptor beta chains from the same sample are listed, as sequenced in a study of CD8 T cells in ankylosing spondylitis. TCRdb re-called the 5' RACE reads through MiXCR, storing one row per CDR3 protein. The table records some 350,000 distinct CDR3 sequences, roughly 14% of them present only once. Source material: blood, either unsorted or a sorted T cell fraction (not recorded which). These receptors all stem from a male donor with ankylosing spondylitis or in good health (not recorded which).

The chain has TRBV20-1 and TRBJ2-2, with 9 positions matching TRBD2. CDR1 DFQATT and CDR2 SNEGSKA come from the germline V gene (reference sequence). V shed 4 bases and J 1 base; nucleotides not matched to a gene: 1. The CDR3 extends over 14 amino acids. CDR3 region: CSATTSGNTGELFF. CDR3 nucleotides: TGCAGTGCTACGACTAGCGGGAACACCGGGGAGCTGTTTTTT.

The chain uses TRBV4-2 and TRBJ2-1; 8 positions match TRBD2. With 2 bases clipped from V and 7 bases from J, the junction kept 7 bases outside the gene matches. Germline V gene lookup returns CDR1 LGHNA and CDR2 YNFKEQ. CDR3 length: 15 amino acids. The DNA of the CDR3 is TGTGCCAGCAGCCAAAGAAGCGGGAGTGGGAATGAGCAGTTCTTC. It translates to CASSQRSGSGNEQFF.

This sequence joins TRBV10-1 and TRBJ2-3, with D perhaps matching TRBD1 (6 bases). Germline CDR1 is WNHNN and CDR2 is SYGVQD (reference sequence). This CDR3 has 15 amino acids. The V end lost 2 bases, the J end lost 1 base, and 10 bases lay between the germline ends. The CDR3 DNA follows: TGCGCCAGCAGTGAGGAGGGGGAAGGCACAGATACGCAGTATTTT. Translating gives CASSEEGEGTDTQYF.

This clonotype has a count of ten or more. The chain links TRBV7-9 to TRBJ2-1; D remains unclear. The CDR3 has 15 amino acids. Trimming took 1 base from V and 9 from J, leaving 16 bases between them. Germline assignment: CDR1 SEHNR and CDR2 FQNEAQ (reference sequence). The CDR3 region is CASSLEGLRDSEQFF. Here the CDR3 DNA reads TGTGCCAGCAGCTTAGAGGGCCTAAGGGATAGTGAGCAGTTCTTC.

The J gene is TRBJ2-2, the V gene TRBV5-1; D tentatively reads TRBD1 or TRBD2 (5 bases each). The germline CDR1 and CDR2 sequences are SGHRS and YFSETQ. The CDR3 contains 14 residues. Trimming took 0 bases from V and 4 from J, leaving 7 bases between them. CDR3: CASSLAGATGELFF. The CDR3 region has the DNA TGCGCCAGCAGCTTGGCCGGGGCCACCGGGGAGCTGTTTTTT.

This clonotype came up a few times. This chain links TRBV2 with TRBJ2-2, with a tentative D call TRBD1 (5 bases). This CDR3 is built from 14 residues. Looked up from germline, CDR1 is SNHLY and CDR2 is FYNNEI. V was pared by 7 bases and J by 4 bases, with 13 bases between. This chain's CDR3 is CASIRVRSTGELFF. Written as DNA, the CDR3 is TGTGCCAGCATCAGGGTCCGAAGCACCGGGGAGCTGTTTTTT.

This chain connects TRBV9 to TRBJ2-3; D assignment may be TRBD1 or TRBD2 (5 bases each). This CDR3 is 15 amino acids long. V was trimmed by 3 bases and J by 2 bases, leaving 13 bases between them. In germline, CDR1 is SGDLS, CDR2 YYNGEE. CDR3 coding DNA: TGTGCCAGCAGCGCCCGGGACGGCTACACAGATACGCAGTATTTT. The encoded protein is CASSARDGYTDTQYF. Supplemented by reference TRBV9 and TRBJ2-3, the full variable domain reads DSGVTQTPKHLITATGQRVTLRCSPRSGDLSVYWYQQSLDQGLQFLIQYYNGEERAKGNILERFSAQQFPDLHSELNLSSLELGDSALYFCASSARDGYTDTQYFGPGTRLTVL.

This clonotype was detected only a few times. The V call is TRBV4-2, the J call TRBJ2-7, with 8 bases matching TRBD2. The CDR3 consists of 16 residues. The germline CDR1 and CDR2 sequences are LGHNA and YNFKEQ. The trim removed 0 bases at V and 0 bases at J, leaving 4 bases unmatched. CDR3 in amino acids: CASSQEGTRGSYEQYF. CDR3 bases: TGTGCCAGCAGCCAAGAAGGGACTAGGGGCTCCTACGAGCAGTACTTC.

The CDR3 bases are TGTGCCAGCAGCCAGCGCCAGGGGGAAAACATTCAGTACTTC. It codes for CASSQRQGENIQYF. The chain carries TRBV3-1 and TRBJ2-4; TRBD1 matches at 7 bases. From germline, CDR1 is LGHDT and CDR2 YNNKEL (reference sequence). The ends lost 3 bases at V and 5 bases at J; junction bases unmatched: 4. CDR3 length equals 14 residues.

The chain carries TRBV3-1 and TRBJ2-1; D is possibly TRBD1 or TRBD2 (5 bases each). CDR3 length equals 13 residues. Per germline, CDR1 LGHDT and CDR2 YNNKEL (reference sequence). The V end lost 4 bases, the J end lost 9 bases, and 13 bases lay between the germline ends. The CDR3 coding sequence is TGTGCCAGCAGCCCAGGGACGAGGGGTGAGCAGTTCTTC. Encoded protein: CASSPGTRGEQFF.

This clonotype was found a few times. This rearrangement joins TRBV7-7 to TRBJ2-1, with TRBD1 matching 7 bases. Germline assignment: CDR1 SSHAT and CDR2 FNYEAQ (reference sequence). The length of the CDR3 is 15 residues. V was pared by 1 base and J by 3 bases, with 3 bases of the junction left unmatched. The CDR3 nucleotides are TGTGCCAGCAGCTTAGGGTCAGGGGGCTACAATGAGCAGTTCTTC. Translation: CASSLGSGGYNEQFF.

The rearrangement links TRBV7-9 to TRBJ1-5, with 8 positions matching TRBD1. V was pared by 1 base and J by 6 bases, with 5 bases of the junction left unmatched. The CDR3 loop spans 15 amino acids. Germline CDR1 SEHNR, CDR2 FQNEAQ (reference sequence). CDR3 bases: TGTGCCAGCAGCTTAGGAACAGGGGGTTTTCAGCCCCAGCATTTT. Protein: CASSLGTGGFQPQHF.

In this sample, this clonotype turned up once. V and J are TRBV11-2 and TRBJ2-3; D tentatively fits TRBD1 or TRBD2 (6 bases each). Germline CDR1 and CDR2: SGHAT and FQNNGV. CDR3 length equals 16 residues. V was cut by 3 bases and J by 2 bases, with 15 bases left in between. DNA for the CDR3: TGTGCCAGCAGCTTGGGGGGCGGGATAAACACAGATACGCAGTATTTT. Protein: CASSLGGGINTDTQYF.

This clonotype was counted a few times. This chain links TRBV5-6 with TRBJ2-1; TRBD2 matches at 13 bases. Germline V gene sequence: CDR1 SGHDT, CDR2 YYEEEE. Trimming at V came to 5 bases and at J to 9 bases, leaving 17 bases not matched to a gene. The CDR3 has 18 residues. The CDR3 sequence: CASRSQGLTSGRAGEQFF. The CDR3 DNA reads as TGTGCCAGCAGGTCCCAGGGGCTTACTAGCGGGAGGGCCGGTGAGCAGTTCTTC.

This clonotype has just a few counts. The chain carries TRBV6-2 or TRBV6-3 and TRBJ2-5, with a possible D match to TRBD2 (5 bases). Between the trimmed V and J ends, which lost 2 bases and 9 bases, there was a span of 7 bases. Germline V gives CDR1 MNHEY, CDR2 SVGEGT. The CDR3 is made up of 11 amino acids. In nucleotides, the CDR3 is TGTGCCAGCAGTTACGACGGGGCCCAGTACTTC. Translation gives CASSYDGAQYF.

The chain joins TRBV27 to TRBJ1-1; 9 bases match TRBD1. The CDR3 is made up of 15 amino acids. Germline values: CDR1 MNHEY, CDR2 SMNVEV (reference sequence). V lost 5 bases and J lost 5; bases outside the gene matches: 9. For the CDR3, the DNA is TGTGCCAGCAGTACCTGGGACAGGGCGAAAACTGAAGCTTTCTTT. Residues: CASSTWDRAKTEAFF.

The chain recombines TRBV5-5 with TRBJ2-3; 8 bases map to TRBD2. CDR3 length: 18 residues. V trimming: 0 bases; J trimming: 4 bases; junction bases outside the gene matches: 13. Germline V CDR1 and CDR2: SGHKS, YYEKEE (reference sequence). The CDR3, as DNA: TGTGCCAGCAGCTTGGCTGCTCGGGCGGGGGGCGGTGCAGATACGCAGTATTTT. Translating gives CASSLAARAGGGADTQYF.

This clonotype appeared a few times. This chain links TRBV5-1 with TRBJ2-3; TRBD1 aligns across 7 bases. With V trimmed by 6 bases and J by 2 bases, 6 bases remained unmatched. The CDR3 contains 14 residues. CDR1 is SGHRS and CDR2 is YFSETQ in the germline V gene. The CDR3 region is CASTPGQITDTQYF. The DNA for the CDR3 is TGCGCCAGCACCCCGGGACAGATCACAGATACGCAGTATTTT.

The chain carries TRBV12-3 or TRBV12-4 and TRBJ1-2; no clear D. The CDR3 is made up of 15 amino acids. V was cut by 5 bases and J by 1 base, with 14 bases left in between. Written as DNA, the CDR3 is TGTGCCAGCAGTGCAAGGCCTCAAAATAACTATGGCTACACCTTC. It yields the protein CASSARPQNNYGYTF.

The V and J genes are TRBV6-1 and TRBJ2-2; D might be TRBD2 (7 bases). The V gene lost 5 bases and the J gene lost 2 bases, with 12 bases spanning the gap. Germline CDR1 and CDR2: MNHNS and SASEGT. This CDR3 is 15 amino acids long. The CDR3 coding sequence is TGTGCCAGCAGTCGGGGGGCACCCAACACCGGGGAGCTGTTTTTT. Translation: CASSRGAPNTGELFF.

There are many counts of this clonotype. The J gene is TRBJ1-1, the V gene TRBV29-1; weak D call: TRBD1 (6 bases). V dropped 4 bases and J dropped 1 base, with 13 bases sitting between them. CDR1 is SQVTM, CDR2 ANQGSEA, per germline. The CDR3 consists of 14 residues. CDR3 sequence: CSVALAGENTEAFF. The DNA of the CDR3 is TGCAGCGTTGCCCTCGCAGGGGAGAACACTGAAGCTTTCTTT.

The chain employs TRBV15 and TRBJ2-3; no clear D gene. The CDR3 runs to 15 residues. Germline CDR1 reads LNHNV; CDR2 reads YYDKDF (reference sequence). V was cut by 0 bases and J by 0 bases, with 7 bases left in between. The chain's CDR3 is CATSREFTSTDTQYF. The CDR3 nucleotides are TGTGCCACCAGCAGAGAGTTTACTAGCACAGATACGCAGTATTTT.

V gene TRBV19 combines with J gene TRBJ1-5; D unclear. The CDR3 extends over 14 amino acids. The germline V gene encodes CDR1 LNHDA and CDR2 SQIVND (reference sequence). The V end was cut by 7 bases, the J end by 0 bases, with 10 bases between. The DNA of the CDR3 is TGTGCCAGTAAACGGGCTTATAGCAATCAGCCCCAGCATTTT. It specifies CASKRAYSNQPQHF.

This sequence joins TRBV12-3 or TRBV12-4 and TRBJ2-1, with no clear D. The CDR3 spans 16 residues. Between the trimmed V and J ends, which lost 4 bases and 0 bases, there was a span of 13 bases. The CDR3 here is CASSSETPSSYNEQFF. CDR3 in DNA: TGTGCCAGCAGTTCGGAGACTCCGAGCTCCTACAATGAGCAGTTCTTC.